This T cell receptor (beta chain) was retrieved from a study of blood T cell repertoires in COVID-19. Method: immunoSEQ multiplex PCR; TCRdb's copy keeps in-frame clones and lacks some. The data contain about 300,000 clones, approximately 84% of them seen just once; the ten biggest clones take up about 4%. The germline gives CDR1 SGHKS, CDR2 YYEKEE (reference sequence). Deletions cut 2 bases from V and 5 bases from J, with 13 bases between. This CDR3 is 14 amino acids long. Sequencing input: PBMCs or T cells enriched from blood (not recorded which). The rearrangement uses TRBV5-5 and TRBJ2-5, with a possible D match to TRBD2 (5 bases). The sequence was collected from a man aged 25 to 40 who had recovered from COVID-19. CDR3 in amino acids: CASSFEGRLETQYF. The DNA for the CDR3 is TGTGCCAGCAGCTTTGAGGGAAGGTTGGAGACCCAGTACTTC.